The source of this T cell receptor (beta chain) is a study of blood T cell repertoires in COVID-19. Study-wide background: Material from acute and convalescent COVID-19 was sourced from the United States, Italy and Spain. T cells, B-cell-depleted T cells, or PBMCs supplied cDNA or gDNA.

Per germline, CDR1 DFQATT and CDR2 SNEGSKA (reference sequence). The CDR3 loop spans 11 amino acids. Between the trimmed V and J ends, which lost 8 bases and 5 bases, there was a span of 12 bases. Per the study methods: Amplification of reference gene primers was used by the study to estimate nucleated cell counts. Method: immunoSEQ multiplex PCR; TCRdb's copy keeps in-frame clones and lacks some. V, J and clone size are those of that table, while D and trimming were read from the DNA. Altogether 210,000 or so clones are present, 65% to 80% being singletons, with the ten largest covering around an eighth.

The material sequenced was peripheral blood. The sequence came from a man aged 45-65 years who had recovered from COVID-19. The chain links TRBV20-1 to TRBJ2-5, with D possibly TRBD1 on 6 matching bases. CDR3 coding DNA: TGCAGTTTTAAGAGGGGGGAGACCCAGTACTTC. This encodes CSFKRGETQYF.